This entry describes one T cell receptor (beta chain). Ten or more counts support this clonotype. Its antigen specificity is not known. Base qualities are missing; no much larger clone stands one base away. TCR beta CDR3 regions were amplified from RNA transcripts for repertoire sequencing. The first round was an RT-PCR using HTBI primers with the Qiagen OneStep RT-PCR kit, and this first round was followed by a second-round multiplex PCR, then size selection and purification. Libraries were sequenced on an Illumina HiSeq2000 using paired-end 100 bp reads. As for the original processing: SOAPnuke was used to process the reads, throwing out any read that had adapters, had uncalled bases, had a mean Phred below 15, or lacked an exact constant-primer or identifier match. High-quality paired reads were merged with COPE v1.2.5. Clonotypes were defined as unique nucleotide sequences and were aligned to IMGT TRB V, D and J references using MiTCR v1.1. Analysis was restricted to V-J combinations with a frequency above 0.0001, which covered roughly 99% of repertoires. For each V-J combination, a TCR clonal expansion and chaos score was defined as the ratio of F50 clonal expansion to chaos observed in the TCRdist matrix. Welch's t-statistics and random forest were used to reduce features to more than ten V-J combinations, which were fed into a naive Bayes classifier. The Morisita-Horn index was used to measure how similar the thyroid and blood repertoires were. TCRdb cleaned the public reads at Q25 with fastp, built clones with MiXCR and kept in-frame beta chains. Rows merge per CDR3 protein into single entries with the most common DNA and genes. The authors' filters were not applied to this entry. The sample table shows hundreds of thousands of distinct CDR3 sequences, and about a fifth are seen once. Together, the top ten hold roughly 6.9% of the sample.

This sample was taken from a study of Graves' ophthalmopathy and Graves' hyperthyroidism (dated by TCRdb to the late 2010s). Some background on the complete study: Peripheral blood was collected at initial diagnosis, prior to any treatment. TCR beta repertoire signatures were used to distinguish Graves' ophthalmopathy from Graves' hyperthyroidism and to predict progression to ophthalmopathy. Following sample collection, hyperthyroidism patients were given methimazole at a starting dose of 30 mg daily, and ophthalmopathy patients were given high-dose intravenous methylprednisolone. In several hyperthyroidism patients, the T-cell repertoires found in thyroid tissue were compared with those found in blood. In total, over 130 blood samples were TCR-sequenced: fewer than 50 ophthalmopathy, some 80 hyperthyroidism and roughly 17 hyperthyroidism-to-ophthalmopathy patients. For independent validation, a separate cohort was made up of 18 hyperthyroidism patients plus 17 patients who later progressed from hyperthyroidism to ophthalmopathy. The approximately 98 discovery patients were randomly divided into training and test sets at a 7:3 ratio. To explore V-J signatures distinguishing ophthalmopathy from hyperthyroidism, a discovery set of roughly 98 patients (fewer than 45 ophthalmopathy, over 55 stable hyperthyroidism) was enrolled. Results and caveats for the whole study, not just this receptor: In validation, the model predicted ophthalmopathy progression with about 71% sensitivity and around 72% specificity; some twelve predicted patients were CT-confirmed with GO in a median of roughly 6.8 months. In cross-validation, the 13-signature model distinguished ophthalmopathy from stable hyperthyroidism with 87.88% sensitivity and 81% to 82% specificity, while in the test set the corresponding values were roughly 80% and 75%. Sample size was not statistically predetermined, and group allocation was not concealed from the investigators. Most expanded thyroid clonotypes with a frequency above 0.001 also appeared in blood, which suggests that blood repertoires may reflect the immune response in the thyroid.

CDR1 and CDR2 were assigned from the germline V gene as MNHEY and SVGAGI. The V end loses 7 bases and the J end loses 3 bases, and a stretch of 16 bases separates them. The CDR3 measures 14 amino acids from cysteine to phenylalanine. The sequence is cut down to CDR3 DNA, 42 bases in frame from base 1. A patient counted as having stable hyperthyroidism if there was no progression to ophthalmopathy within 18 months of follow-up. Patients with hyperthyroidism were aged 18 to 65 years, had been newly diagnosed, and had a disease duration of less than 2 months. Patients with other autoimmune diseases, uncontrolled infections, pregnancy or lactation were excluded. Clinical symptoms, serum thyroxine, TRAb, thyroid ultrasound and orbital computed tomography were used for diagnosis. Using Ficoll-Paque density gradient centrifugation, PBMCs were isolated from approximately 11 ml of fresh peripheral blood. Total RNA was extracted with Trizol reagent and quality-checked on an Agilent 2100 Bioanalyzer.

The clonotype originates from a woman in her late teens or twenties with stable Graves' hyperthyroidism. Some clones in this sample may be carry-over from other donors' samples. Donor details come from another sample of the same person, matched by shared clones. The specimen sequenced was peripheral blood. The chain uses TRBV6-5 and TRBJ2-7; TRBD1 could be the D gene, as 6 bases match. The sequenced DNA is TGTGCCAGCAACAACAGGGATGGGAACTACGAGCAGTACTTC. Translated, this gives CASNNRDGNYEQYF.